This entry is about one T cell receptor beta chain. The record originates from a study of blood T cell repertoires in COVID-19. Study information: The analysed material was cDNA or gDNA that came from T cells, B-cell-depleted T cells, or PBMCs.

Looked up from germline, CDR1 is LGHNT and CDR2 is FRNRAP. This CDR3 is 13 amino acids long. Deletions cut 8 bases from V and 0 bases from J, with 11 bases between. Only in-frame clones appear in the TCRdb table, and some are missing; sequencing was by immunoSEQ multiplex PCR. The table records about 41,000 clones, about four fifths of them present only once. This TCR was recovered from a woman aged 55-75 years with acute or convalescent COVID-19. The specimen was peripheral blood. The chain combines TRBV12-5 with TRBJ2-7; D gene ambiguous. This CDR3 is CASSPVNSYEQYF. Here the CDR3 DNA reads TGTGCTAGTTCGCCGGTAAACTCCTACGAGCAGTACTTC.